This T cell receptor beta chain comes out of a study of T-cell reconstitution after alpha-beta-depleted transplantation in children. From germline, CDR1 is SGHKS and CDR2 YYEKEE (reference sequence). V trimming: 4 bases; J trimming: 0 bases; junction bases outside the gene matches: 4. This CDR3 region has 16 residues. Preparation of the TCRbeta library used unique molecular identifiers. TCRdb ran MiXCR on the PCR reads and lists one entry per CDR3 protein. In the table there are some 550,000 distinct CDR3 sequences, about 17% of which are singletons. The genes are TRBV5-5 and TRBJ2-6, with 7 bases aligning to TRBD1. The input for sequencing was PBMCs from the stem cell graft donor, taken from the stem cell graft. This TCR came from a human donor who donated a stem cell graft to a child with acute lymphoblastic leukemia. CDR3 loop: CASSLTGLSGANVLTF. The CDR3 region has the DNA TGTGCCAGCAGCCTGACAGGGCTCTCTGGGGCCAACGTCCTGACTTTC.